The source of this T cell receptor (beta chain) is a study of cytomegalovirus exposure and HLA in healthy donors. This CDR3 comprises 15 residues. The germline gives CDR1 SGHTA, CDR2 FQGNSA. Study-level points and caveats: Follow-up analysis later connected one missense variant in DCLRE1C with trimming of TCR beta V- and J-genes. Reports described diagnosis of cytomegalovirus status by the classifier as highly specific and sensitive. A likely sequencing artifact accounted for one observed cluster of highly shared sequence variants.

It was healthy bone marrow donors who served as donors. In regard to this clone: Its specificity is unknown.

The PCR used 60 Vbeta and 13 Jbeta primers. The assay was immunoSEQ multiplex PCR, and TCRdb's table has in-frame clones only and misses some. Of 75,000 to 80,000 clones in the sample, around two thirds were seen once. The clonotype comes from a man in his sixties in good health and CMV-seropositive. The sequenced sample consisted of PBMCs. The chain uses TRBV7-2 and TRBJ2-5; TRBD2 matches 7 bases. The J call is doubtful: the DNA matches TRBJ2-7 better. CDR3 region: CASSLYVGTTYEQYF. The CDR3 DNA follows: TGTGCCAGCAGCTTATATGTGGGGACTACCTACGAGCAGTACTTC.